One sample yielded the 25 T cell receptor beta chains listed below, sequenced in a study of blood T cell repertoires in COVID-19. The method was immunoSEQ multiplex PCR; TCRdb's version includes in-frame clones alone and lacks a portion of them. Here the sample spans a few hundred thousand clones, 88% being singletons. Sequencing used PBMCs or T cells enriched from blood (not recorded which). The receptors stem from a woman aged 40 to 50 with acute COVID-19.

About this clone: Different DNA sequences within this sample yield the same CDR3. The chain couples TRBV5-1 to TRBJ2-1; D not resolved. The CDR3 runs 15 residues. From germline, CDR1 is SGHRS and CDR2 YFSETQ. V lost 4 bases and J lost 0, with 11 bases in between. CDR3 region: CASSLGSSSYNEQFF. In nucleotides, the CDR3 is TGCGCCAGCAGCCTGGGATCTAGCTCCTACAATGAGCAGTTCTTC.

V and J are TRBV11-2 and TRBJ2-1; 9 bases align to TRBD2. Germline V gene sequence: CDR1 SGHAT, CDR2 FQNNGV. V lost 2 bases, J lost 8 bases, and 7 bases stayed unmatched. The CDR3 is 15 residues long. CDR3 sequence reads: CASSLMAGGRDEQFF. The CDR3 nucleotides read TGTGCCAGCAGCTTAATGGCGGGAGGGCGAGATGAGCAGTTCTTC.

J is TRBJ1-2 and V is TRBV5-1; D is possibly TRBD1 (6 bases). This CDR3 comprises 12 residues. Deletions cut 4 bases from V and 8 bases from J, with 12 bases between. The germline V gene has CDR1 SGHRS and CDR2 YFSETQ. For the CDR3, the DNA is TGCGCCAGCAGCCCAGGACAGTGGGGCTACACCTTC. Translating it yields CASSPGQWGYTF.

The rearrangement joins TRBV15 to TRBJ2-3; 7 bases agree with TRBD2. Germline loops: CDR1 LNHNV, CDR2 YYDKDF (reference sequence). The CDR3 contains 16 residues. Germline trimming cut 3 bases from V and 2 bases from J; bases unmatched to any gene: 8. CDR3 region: CATSSGPAGNTDTQYF. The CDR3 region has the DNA TGTGCCACCAGCAGTGGCCCAGCGGGGAACACAGATACGCAGTATTTT.

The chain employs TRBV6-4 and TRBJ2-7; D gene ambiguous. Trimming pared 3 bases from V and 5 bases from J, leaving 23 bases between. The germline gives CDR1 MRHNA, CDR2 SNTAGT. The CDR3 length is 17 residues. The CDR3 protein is CASSDSTWVPFQDEQYV. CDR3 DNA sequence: TGTGCCAGCAGTGATTCGACATGGGTCCCCTTTCAGGACGAGCAGTACGTC.

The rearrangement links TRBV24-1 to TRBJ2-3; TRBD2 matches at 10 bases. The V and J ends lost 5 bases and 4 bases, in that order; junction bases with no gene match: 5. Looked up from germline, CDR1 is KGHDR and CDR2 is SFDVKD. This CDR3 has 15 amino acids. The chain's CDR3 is CATSAASGGADTQYF. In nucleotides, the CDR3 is TGTGCCACCAGTGCGGCTAGCGGGGGCGCAGATACGCAGTATTTT.

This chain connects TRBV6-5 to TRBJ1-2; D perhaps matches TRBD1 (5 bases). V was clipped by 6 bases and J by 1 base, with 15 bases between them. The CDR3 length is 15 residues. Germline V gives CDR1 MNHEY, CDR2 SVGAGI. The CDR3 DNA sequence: TGTGCCAGCAGGTCGACGGGACTAAATAACTATGGCTACACCTTC. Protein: CASRSTGLNNYGYTF.

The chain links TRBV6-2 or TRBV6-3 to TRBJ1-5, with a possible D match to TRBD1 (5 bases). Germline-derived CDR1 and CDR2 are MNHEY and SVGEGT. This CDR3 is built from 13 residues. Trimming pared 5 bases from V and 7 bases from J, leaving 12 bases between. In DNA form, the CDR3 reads TGTGCCAGCAGTGATGGGGGGAGGCAGCCCCAGCATTTT. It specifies CASSDGGRQPQHF.

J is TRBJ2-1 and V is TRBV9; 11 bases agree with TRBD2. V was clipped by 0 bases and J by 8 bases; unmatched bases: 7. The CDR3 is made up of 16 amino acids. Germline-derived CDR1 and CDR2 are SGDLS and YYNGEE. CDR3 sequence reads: CASSVGLAGGRDEQFF. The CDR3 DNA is TGTGCCAGCAGCGTAGGGCTAGCGGGAGGTCGAGATGAGCAGTTCTTC.

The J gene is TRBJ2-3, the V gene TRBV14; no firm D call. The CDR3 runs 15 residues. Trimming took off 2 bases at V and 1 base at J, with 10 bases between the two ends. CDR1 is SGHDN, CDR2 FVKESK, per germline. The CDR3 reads CASSQMVRGTDTQYF. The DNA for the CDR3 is TGTGCCAGCAGCCAAATGGTGAGAGGCACAGATACGCAGTATTTT.

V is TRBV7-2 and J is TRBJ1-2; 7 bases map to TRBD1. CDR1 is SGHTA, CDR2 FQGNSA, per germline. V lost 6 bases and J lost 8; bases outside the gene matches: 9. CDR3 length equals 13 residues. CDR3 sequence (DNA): TGTGCCAGCAGAGGGACAGCCCAAGTGGGCTACACCTTC. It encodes CASRGTAQVGYTF. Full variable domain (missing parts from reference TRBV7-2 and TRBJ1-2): GAGVSQSPSNKVTEKGKDVELRCDPISGHTALYWYRQSLGQGLEFLIYFQGNSAPDKSGLPSDRFSAERTGGSVSTLTIQRTQQEDSAVYLCASRGTAQVGYTFGSGTRLTVV.

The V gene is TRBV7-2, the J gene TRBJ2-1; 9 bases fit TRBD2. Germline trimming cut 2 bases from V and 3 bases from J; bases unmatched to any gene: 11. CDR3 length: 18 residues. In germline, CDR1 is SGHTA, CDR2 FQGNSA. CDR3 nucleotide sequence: TGTGCCAGCAGCTTATCGCCCCCGGGGACTAGCAGCTACAATGAGCAGTTCTTC. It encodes CASSLSPPGTSSYNEQFF.

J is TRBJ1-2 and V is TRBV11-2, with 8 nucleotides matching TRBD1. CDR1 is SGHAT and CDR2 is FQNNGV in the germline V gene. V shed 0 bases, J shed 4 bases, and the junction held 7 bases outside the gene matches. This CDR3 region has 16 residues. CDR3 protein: CASSLDLGGTGYGYTF. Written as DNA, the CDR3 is TGTGCCAGCAGCTTAGATCTTGGCGGGACAGGCTATGGCTACACCTTC.

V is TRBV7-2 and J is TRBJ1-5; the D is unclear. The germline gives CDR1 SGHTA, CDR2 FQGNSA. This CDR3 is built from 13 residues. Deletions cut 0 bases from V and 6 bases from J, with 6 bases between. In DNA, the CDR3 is TGTGCCAGCAGCTTAGCCCCGGTTCAGCCCCAGCATTTT. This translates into CASSLAPVQPQHF.

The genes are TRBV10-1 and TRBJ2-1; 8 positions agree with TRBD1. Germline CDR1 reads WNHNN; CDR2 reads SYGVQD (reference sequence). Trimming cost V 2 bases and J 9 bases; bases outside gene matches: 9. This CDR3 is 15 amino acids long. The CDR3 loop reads CASSEPGQGEGEQFF. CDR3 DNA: TGCGCCAGCAGTGAGCCCGGACAGGGAGAGGGTGAGCAGTTCTTC.

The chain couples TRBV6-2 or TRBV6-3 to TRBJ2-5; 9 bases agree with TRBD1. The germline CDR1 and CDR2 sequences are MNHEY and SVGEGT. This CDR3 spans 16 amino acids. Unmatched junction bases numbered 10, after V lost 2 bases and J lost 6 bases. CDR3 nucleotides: TGTGCCAGCAGTTACCCCCCGACAGGGGGGAGAAAGACCCAGTACTTC. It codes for CASSYPPTGGRKTQYF.

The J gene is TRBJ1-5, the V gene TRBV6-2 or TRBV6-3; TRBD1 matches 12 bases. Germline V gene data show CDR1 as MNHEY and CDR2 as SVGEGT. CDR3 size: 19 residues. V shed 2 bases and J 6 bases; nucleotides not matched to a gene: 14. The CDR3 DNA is TGTGCCAGCAGTTACCTGGGTGGGACAGGGGGCGGCCGCAGTCAGCCCCAGCATTTT. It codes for CASSYLGGTGGGRSQPQHF.

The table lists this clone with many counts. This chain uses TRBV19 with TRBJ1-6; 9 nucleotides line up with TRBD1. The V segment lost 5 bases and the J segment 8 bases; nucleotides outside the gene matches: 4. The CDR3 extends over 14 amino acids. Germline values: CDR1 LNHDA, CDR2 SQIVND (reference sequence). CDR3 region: CASSRDREYSPLHF. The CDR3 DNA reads TGTGCCAGTAGTCGGGACAGGGAGTATTCACCCCTCCACTTT.

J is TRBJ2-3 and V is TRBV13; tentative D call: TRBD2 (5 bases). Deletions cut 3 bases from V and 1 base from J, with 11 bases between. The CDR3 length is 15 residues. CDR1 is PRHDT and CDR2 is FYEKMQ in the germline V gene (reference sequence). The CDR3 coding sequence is TGTGCCAGCAGCTTTGGAGGTTCCCGCACAGATACGCAGTATTTT. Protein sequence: CASSFGGSRTDTQYF.

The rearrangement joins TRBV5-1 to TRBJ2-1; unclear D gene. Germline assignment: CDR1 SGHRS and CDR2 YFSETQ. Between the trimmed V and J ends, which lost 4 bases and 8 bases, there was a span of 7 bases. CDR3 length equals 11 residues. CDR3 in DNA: TGCGCCAGCAGCGTAAATGATGAGCAGTTCTTC. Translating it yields CASSVNDEQFF.

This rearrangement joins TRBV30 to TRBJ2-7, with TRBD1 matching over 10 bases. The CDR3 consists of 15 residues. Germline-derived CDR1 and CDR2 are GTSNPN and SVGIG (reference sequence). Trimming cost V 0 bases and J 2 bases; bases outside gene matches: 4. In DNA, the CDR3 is TGTGCCTGGAGTGTACGCGGGACAGGGGCCTACGAGCAGTACTTC. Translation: CAWSVRGTGAYEQYF. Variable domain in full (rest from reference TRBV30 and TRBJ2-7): SQTIHQWPATLVQPVGSPLSLECTVEGTSNPNLYWYRQAAGRGLQLLFYSVGIGQISSEVPQNLSASRPQDRQFILSSKKLLLSDSGFYLCAWSVRGTGAYEQYFGPGTRLTVT.

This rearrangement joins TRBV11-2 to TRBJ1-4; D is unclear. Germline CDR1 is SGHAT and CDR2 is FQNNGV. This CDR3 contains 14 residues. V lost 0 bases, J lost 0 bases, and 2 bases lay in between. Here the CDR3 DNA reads TGTGCCAGCAGCTTAGATACAACTAATGAAAAACTGTTTTTT. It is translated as CASSLDTTNEKLFF.

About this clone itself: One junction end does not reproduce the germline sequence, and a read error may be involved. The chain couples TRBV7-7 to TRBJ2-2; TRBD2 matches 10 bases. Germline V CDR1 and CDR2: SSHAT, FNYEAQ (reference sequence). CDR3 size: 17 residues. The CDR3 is CASSSRAGGKNTGELFF. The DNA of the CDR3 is TGTGCTAGCAGCTCGAGAGCGGGAGGGAAGAACACCGGGGAGCTGTTTTTT.

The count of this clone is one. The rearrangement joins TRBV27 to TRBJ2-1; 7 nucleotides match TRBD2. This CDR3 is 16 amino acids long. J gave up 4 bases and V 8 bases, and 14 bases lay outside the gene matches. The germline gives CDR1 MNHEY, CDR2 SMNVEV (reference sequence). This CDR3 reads CASGPLGEGVYNEQFF. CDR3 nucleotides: TGTGCCAGCGGGCCCTTGGGGGAGGGAGTTTACAATGAGCAGTTCTTC.

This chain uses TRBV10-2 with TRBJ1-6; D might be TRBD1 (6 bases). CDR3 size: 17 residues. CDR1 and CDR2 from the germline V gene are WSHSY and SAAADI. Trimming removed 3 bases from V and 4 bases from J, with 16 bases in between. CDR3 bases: TGCGCCAGCAGTGATGTAGGGGGGGAAGGTTATAATTCACCCCTCCACTTT. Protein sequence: CASSDVGGEGYNSPLHF.